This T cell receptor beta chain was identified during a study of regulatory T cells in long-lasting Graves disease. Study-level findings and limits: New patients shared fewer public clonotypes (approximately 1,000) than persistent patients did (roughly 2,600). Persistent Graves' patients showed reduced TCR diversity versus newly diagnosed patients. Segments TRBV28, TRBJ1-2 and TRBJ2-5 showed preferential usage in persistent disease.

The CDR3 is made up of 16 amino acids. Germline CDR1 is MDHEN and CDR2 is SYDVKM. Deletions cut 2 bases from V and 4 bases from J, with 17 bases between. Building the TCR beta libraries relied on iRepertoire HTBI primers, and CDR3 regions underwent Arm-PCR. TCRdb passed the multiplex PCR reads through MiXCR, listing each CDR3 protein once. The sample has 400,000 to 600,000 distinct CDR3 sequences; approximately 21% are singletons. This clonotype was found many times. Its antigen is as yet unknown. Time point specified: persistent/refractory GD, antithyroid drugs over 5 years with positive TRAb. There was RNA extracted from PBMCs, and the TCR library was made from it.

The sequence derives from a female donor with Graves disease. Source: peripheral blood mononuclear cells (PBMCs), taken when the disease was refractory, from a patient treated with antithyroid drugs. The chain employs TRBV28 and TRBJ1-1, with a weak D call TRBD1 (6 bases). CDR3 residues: CASSLDPRGASTEAFF. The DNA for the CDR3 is TGTGCCAGCAGTTTAGACCCTCGGGGGGCGAGCACTGAAGCTTTCTTT. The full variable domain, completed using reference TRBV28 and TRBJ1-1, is DVKVTQSSRYLVKRTGEKVFLECVQDMDHENMFWYRQDPGLGLRLIYFSYDVKMKEKGDIPEGYSVSREKKERFSLILESASTNQTSMYLCASSLDPRGASTEAFFGQGTRLTVV.